The 21 T cell receptor beta chains presented below share a single source sample, sequenced in a study of quantifying T cell responses using KT2 cells. Study background: Reverse transcription used primers in the TCR alpha and beta constant regions.

An oligo carrying a UMI was ligated to the cDNA 3' end. First-round PCR used about 4 cycles and beta primers RC1.1 and RC1.2 covering TRBC1 and TRBC2. TCRdb independently ran MiXCR on the UMI-ligation and nested PCR reads; one entry per CDR3 protein. The sample has tens of thousands of distinct CDR3 sequences; 7.3% are singletons. Source material: PBMCs spiked with cells of the T cell clone KT2. The receptor source for this set is a human donor.

The gene calls are TRBV2 and TRBJ2-1, with TRBD2 matching over 8 bases. Germline V gene sequence: CDR1 SNHLY, CDR2 FYNNEI. CDR3 length: 15 amino acids. The trim removed 7 bases at V and 5 bases at J, leaving 10 bases unmatched. The CDR3 nucleotides are TGTGCCAGCACCCTGAGCGGGAGTATGAACAATGAGCAGTTCTTC. Protein sequence: CASTLSGSMNNEQFF. Looking up the rest from reference TRBV2 and TRBJ2-1 gives the full variable domain: EPEVTQTPSHQVTQMGQEVILRCVPISNHLYFYWYRQILGQKVEFLVSFYNNEISEKSEIFDDQFSVERPDGSNFTLKIRSTKLEDSAMYFCASTLSGSMNNEQFFGPGTRLTVL.

In DNA form, the CDR3 reads TGTGCCAGCAGTACAACGACAGAACGGAACACTGAAGCTTTCTTT. It translates to CASSTTTERNTEAFF. This chain links TRBV6-5 with TRBJ1-1, with a weak D call TRBD1 (5 bases). Germline CDR1 and CDR2: MNHEY and SVGAGI. Trimming shortened V by 5 bases and J by 1 base, and 14 bases separated the two germline ends. The CDR3 runs to 15 residues.

This clonotype was observed a few times. This chain uses TRBV6-2 or TRBV6-3 with TRBJ2-2; TRBD2 matches at 9 bases. Per the germline V gene, CDR1 is MNHEY and CDR2 is SVGEGT. V was clipped by 4 bases and J by 6 bases; unmatched bases: 12. The CDR3 totals 17 residues. CDR3 region: CASSSLGSGSTAGELFF. CDR3 nucleotides: TGTGCCAGCAGTTCCCTCGGTAGCGGGAGTACCGCCGGGGAGCTGTTTTTT.

The rearrangement links TRBV6-2 or TRBV6-3 to TRBJ2-5; D remains unclear. Germline V gene data show CDR1 as MNHEY and CDR2 as SVGEGT. This CDR3 is built from 19 residues. V was cut by 2 bases and J by 5 bases, with 27 bases left in between. CDR3 sequence (DNA): TGTGCCAGCAGTTACATGACTGCCACGCCTCATAAGCTTCAGGAGACCCAGTACTTC. Translated: CASSYMTATPHKLQETQYF.

The V gene is TRBV2, the J gene TRBJ2-3; TRBD2 matches at 9 bases. CDR1 and CDR2 from the germline V gene are SNHLY and FYNNEI. The CDR3 consists of 13 residues. After removal of 8 bases from V and 4 bases from J, the junction contained 4 bases not matched to a gene. CDR3 loop: CASGIAGADTQYF. CDR3 nucleotide sequence: TGTGCCAGCGGTATAGCGGGGGCAGATACGCAGTATTTT. The variable domain in full, completed from reference TRBV2 and TRBJ2-3, reads EPEVTQTPSHQVTQMGQEVILRCVPISNHLYFYWYRQILGQKVEFLVSFYNNEISEKSEIFDDQFSVERPDGSNFTLKIRSTKLEDSAMYFCASGIAGADTQYFGPGTRLTVL.

In this sample, this clonotype turned up a few times. The V gene is TRBV14, the J gene TRBJ1-1; D remains ambiguous. Germline V gives CDR1 SGHDN, CDR2 FVKESK. The length of the CDR3 is 14 residues. The V gene lost 4 bases and the J gene lost 3 bases, with 12 bases spanning the gap. CDR3 region: CASSPLKWDTEAFF. The DNA of the CDR3 is TGTGCCAGCAGCCCACTGAAGTGGGACACTGAAGCTTTCTTT.

There are a few counts of this clonotype. This chain joins TRBV10-3 and TRBJ2-4; 13 bases line up with TRBD2. V lost 6 bases, J lost 0 bases, and 5 bases stayed unmatched. CDR1 and CDR2 from the germline V gene are ENHRY and SYGVKD. The CDR3 is made up of 17 amino acids. This CDR3 reads CAISPGLAGLAKNIQYF. The CDR3, as DNA: TGTGCCATCAGCCCGGGACTAGCGGGACTAGCCAAAAACATTCAGTACTTC.

This clonotype appeared once. Just one base apart from a much larger clone, this may be a read error. V usage is TRBV6-1 and J usage is TRBJ1-5, with D tentatively TRBD1 (6 bases). The CDR3 runs to 15 residues. Germline values: CDR1 MNHNS, CDR2 SASEGT. The CDR3, as DNA: TGTGCCAGCAGTGAAGCGGTGGGGGGCAATCAGTCCCAGCATTTT. It is translated as CASSEAVGGNQSQHF.

The table lists this clonotype with many counts. The rearrangement joins TRBV5-5 to TRBJ1-5; 7 nucleotides line up with TRBD1. Germline V gives CDR1 SGHKS, CDR2 YYEKEE (reference sequence). J lost 9 bases, V lost 4 bases, and 4 bases had no gene match. The CDR3 sequence is 12 residues long. CDR3 coding DNA: TGTGCCAGCAGCGAGAACAGGGGGCCCCAGCATTTT. Its protein is CASSENRGPQHF.

This rearrangement joins TRBV12-3 or TRBV12-4 to TRBJ2-7; 7 nucleotides match TRBD2. The CDR3 has 17 residues. With 2 bases clipped from V and 3 bases from J, the junction kept 13 bases outside the gene matches. The CDR3: CASSLRPMGGVRYEQYF. The CDR3 nucleotides read TGTGCCAGCAGTTTAAGGCCTATGGGGGGGGTTCGCTACGAGCAGTACTTC.

This clonotype was seen a handful of times. The chain is built from TRBV29-1 and TRBJ2-1; D is possibly TRBD2 (6 bases). Germline lookup yields CDR1 SQVTM and CDR2 ANQGSEA. The CDR3 consists of 15 residues. V was pared by 7 bases and J by 1 base, with 17 bases between. Here the CDR3 reads CSAPGRGISYNEQFF. As DNA, the CDR3 is TGCAGCGCTCCGGGACGGGGGATTTCCTACAATGAGCAGTTCTTC.

This clonotype was seen many times. The chain links TRBV6-1 to TRBJ2-7; 9 bases agree with TRBD2. V was pared by 6 bases and J by 0 bases, with 6 bases of the junction left unmatched. The CDR3 covers 15 residues. CDR1 and CDR2 from the germline V gene are MNHNS and SASEGT. Here the CDR3 DNA reads TGTGCCAGCAGCCCACTAGCGGGTGACTCCTACGAGCAGTACTTC. Protein product: CASSPLAGDSYEQYF.

There are many counts of this clonotype. The CDR3 sequence: CATKTGENTEAFF. Here the CDR3 DNA reads TGTGCCACAAAGACAGGGGAAAACACTGAAGCTTTCTTT. J is TRBJ1-1 and V is TRBV19, with TRBD1 identical over 8 bases. The CDR3 totals 13 residues. Germline V gene data show CDR1 as LNHDA and CDR2 as SQIVND (reference sequence). V shed 10 bases, J shed 2 bases, and the junction held 6 bases outside the gene matches.

The rearrangement joins TRBV20-1 to TRBJ2-1, with a weak D call TRBD2 (6 bases). CDR1 and CDR2 from the germline V gene are DFQATT and SNEGSKA (reference sequence). V gave up 5 bases and J gave up 8 bases, with 22 bases separating them. The CDR3 is 15 amino acids. CDR3 bases: TGCAGTGCTTTGGGGGGAGGAAGGATGTCGGATGAGCAGTTCTTC. As protein: CSALGGGRMSDEQFF.

This chain connects TRBV6-5 to TRBJ2-1, with a possible D match to TRBD1 (6 bases). Per germline, CDR1 MNHEY and CDR2 SVGAGI. The CDR3 extends over 15 amino acids. Trimming shortened V by 7 bases and J by 5 bases, and 18 bases separated the two germline ends. The CDR3 DNA reads TGTGCCAGCATTCCGGCAGTGGCAGGGGACAATGAGCAGTTCTTC. The encoded protein is CASIPAVAGDNEQFF.

This clonotype was counted between two and nine times. The gene calls are TRBV13 and TRBJ2-7, with 8 bases lining up with TRBD2. The CDR3 runs 14 residues. The trim removed 8 bases at V and 5 bases at J, leaving 11 bases unmatched. CDR1 PRHDT and CDR2 FYEKMQ come from the germline V gene (reference sequence). CDR3 in DNA: TGTGCCAGCTCCCACGGACTAGCTTTCGACGAGCAGTACTTC. It specifies CASSHGLAFDEQYF.

This clonotype has only a few counts. The chain couples TRBV28 to TRBJ1-1; 8 positions match TRBD1. Unmatched junction bases numbered 9, after V lost 3 bases and J lost 6 bases. This CDR3 region has 15 residues. The V gene's germline CDR1 is MDHEN and CDR2 SYDVKM. The CDR3 spells CASSFLDRGPPEAFF. CDR3 sequence (DNA): TGTGCCAGCAGTTTTTTAGACAGGGGACCACCTGAAGCTTTCTTT.

The rearrangement uses TRBV20-1 and TRBJ2-1; 15 positions match TRBD2. V gave up 2 bases and J gave up 5 bases; unmatched junction bases: 7. The CDR3 length is 17 residues. Germline CDR1 DFQATT, CDR2 SNEGSKA (reference sequence). The CDR3 bases are TGCAGTGCTAGAAGGACTAGCGGGGGGGTTATCAACAATGAGCAGTTCTTC. It yields the protein CSARRTSGGVINNEQFF.

This clonotype came up a few times. The chain combines TRBV12-3 or TRBV12-4 with TRBJ2-3; D call uncertain. The V end was cut by 5 bases, the J end by 0 bases, with 18 bases between. The CDR3 sequence is 17 residues long. CDR3 loop: CASSPSSGVTSTDTQYF. The DNA for the CDR3 is TGTGCCAGCAGTCCAAGTTCAGGAGTTACTAGCACAGATACGCAGTATTTT.

This chain links TRBV20-1 with TRBJ1-2; no firm D call. Trimming stripped 6 bases from V and 13 bases from J, with 18 bases between. The CDR3 loop spans 11 amino acids. Germline CDR1 and CDR2: DFQATT and SNEGSKA (reference sequence). The CDR3 protein is CSALLTEMVTF. CDR3 coding DNA: TGCAGTGCCCTATTAACAGAGATGGTCACCTTC.

The V gene is TRBV7-2, the J gene TRBJ2-3; D unclear. Trimming removed 1 base from V and 6 bases from J, with 20 bases in between. Germline CDR1 is SGHTA and CDR2 is FQGNSA. The CDR3 is made up of 17 amino acids. In nucleotides, the CDR3 is TGTGCCAGCAGCTTAGGAGTCCTCAGACGTGACTCCGATACGCAGTATTTT. Translating it yields CASSLGVLRRDSDTQYF.